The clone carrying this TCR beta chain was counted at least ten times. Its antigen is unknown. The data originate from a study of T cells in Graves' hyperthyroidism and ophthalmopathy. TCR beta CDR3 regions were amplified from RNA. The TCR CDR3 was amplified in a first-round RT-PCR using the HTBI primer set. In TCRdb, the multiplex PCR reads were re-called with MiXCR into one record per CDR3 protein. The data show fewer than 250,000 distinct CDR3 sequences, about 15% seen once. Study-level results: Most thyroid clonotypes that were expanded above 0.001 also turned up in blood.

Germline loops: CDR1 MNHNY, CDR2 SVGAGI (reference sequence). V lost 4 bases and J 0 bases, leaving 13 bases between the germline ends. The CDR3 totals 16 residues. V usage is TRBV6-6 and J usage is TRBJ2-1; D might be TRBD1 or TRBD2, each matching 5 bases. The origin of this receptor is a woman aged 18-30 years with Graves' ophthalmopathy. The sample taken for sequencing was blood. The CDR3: CASSSQMGDSYNEQFF. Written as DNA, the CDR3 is TGTGCCAGCAGTTCTCAGATGGGGGACTCCTACAATGAGCAGTTCTTC.